This TCR beta chain comes out of a study of beta chain features in type 1 diabetes. Findings and caveats of the study: Any PCR bias toward short templates would affect both groups alike. When Type 1 diabetes patients were examined, their TCRB CDR3s proved moderately but significantly shorter in all four CD4+ subsets.

Germline CDR1 is LGHNA and CDR2 is YNFKEQ. V lost 0 bases and J 7 bases, leaving 7 bases between the germline ends. The CDR3 is 13 residues long. This clone came up a few times. Its specificity is not known. The sequenced template was cDNA made from the entire isolated RNA. Libraries were prepared by immunoSEQ multiplex PCR; TCRdb keeps only in-frame clonotypes and omits some of them. The repertoire holds around 250,000 clones, with approximately 15% as singletons. Researchers reported sorting CD4+ naive, central memory, regulatory and stem cell-like memory cells via CD45RO/CCR7/CD25/CD127/CD95/CD27. Each sorted fraction was over 95% pure.

Sequenced sample: naive CD4+ T cells from blood. The source is a man aged 30-40 years with type 1 diabetes. The J gene is TRBJ2-1, the V gene TRBV4-2; D uncertain. CDR3 sequence reads: CASSQDKENEQFF. In DNA form, the CDR3 reads TGTGCCAGCAGCCAAGATAAGGAGAATGAGCAGTTCTTC.